This T cell receptor beta chain was recovered during a study of T-cell reconstitution after alpha-beta-depleted transplantation in children. V shed 4 bases and J 6 bases; nucleotides not matched to a gene: 6. The length of the CDR3 is 14 residues. The germline V gene has CDR1 SGHVS and CDR2 FNYEAQ. Preparation of the TCRbeta library used unique molecular identifiers. TCRdb reprocessed the PCR reads with MiXCR, giving one entry per CDR3 protein. The sample includes some 240,000 distinct CDR3 sequences, around 9.7% seen only once; the top ten take approximately 5%. V gene TRBV7-6 combines with J gene TRBJ2-7, with TRBD1 matching over 10 bases. This receptor was obtained from a human donor who donated a stem cell graft to a child with SCID. The sequenced sample was PBMCs from the stem cell graft donor, obtained from the stem cell graft. DNA for the CDR3: TGTGCCAGCAGCTCCCGGGACAGGGGTGGCGAGCAGTACTTC. As protein: CASSSRDRGGEQYF.